This T cell receptor (beta chain) was sequenced during a study of CD8 T cells in ankylosing spondylitis. Whole-study findings and limits: For ankylosing spondylitis blood, a TCR beta motif of 8 or 9 highly homologous variants appeared characteristic.

TCRdb reprocessed the 5' RACE reads with MiXCR, giving one entry per CDR3 protein. The sample consists of 250,000 or so distinct CDR3 sequences, about 24% of them appearing once. In its sample, this clonotype was seen many times. The antigen remains unidentified. Germline trimming cut 5 bases from V and 4 bases from J; bases unmatched to any gene: 5. Germline CDR1 reads DFQATT; CDR2 reads SNEGSKA (reference sequence). The CDR3 contains 13 residues. J is TRBJ2-7 and V is TRBV20-1, with 10 bases matching TRBD1. Material: blood, either unsorted or a sorted T cell fraction (not recorded which). The TCR sequence derives from a male donor with ankylosing spondylitis or in good health (not recorded which). The CDR3 bases are TGCAGTGCTGCGGGACAGGGGTTGTACGAGCAGTACTTC. Translation gives CSAAGQGLYEQYF.